The clone carrying this T cell receptor beta chain was observed a single time. The antigen remains unidentified. The data were obtained in a study of T cell responses to AZD1222 COVID-19 vaccine. Study details: Pooling was applied to second doses at about 4 or about 12 weeks.

Findings and limits, study-wide: Clonal diversity may have been underestimated in mostly white British donors. With two AZD1222 doses given, Spike-specific TCR breadth and depth both rose. The repertoires were collected only after the peak T cell response.

Clones were sequenced by immunoSEQ multiplex PCR, and TCRdb holds only the in-frame ones, with some missing. This table has about 170,000 clones, more than 80% appearing once. Material: peripheral blood, obtained on day 0 of AZD1222 vaccination. The origin of this receptor is an adult in good health.

The CDR3 sequence: CASSSSSGVLNEQFF. CDR3 nucleotide sequence: TGTGCCAGCAGCTCTTCTAGCGGGGTCTTGAATGAGCAGTTCTTC. The chain has TRBV7-6 and TRBJ2-1, with TRBD2 matching 9 bases. From germline, CDR1 is SGHVS and CDR2 FNYEAQ. The CDR3 contains 15 residues. V lost 4 bases and J lost 7; bases outside the gene matches: 8.